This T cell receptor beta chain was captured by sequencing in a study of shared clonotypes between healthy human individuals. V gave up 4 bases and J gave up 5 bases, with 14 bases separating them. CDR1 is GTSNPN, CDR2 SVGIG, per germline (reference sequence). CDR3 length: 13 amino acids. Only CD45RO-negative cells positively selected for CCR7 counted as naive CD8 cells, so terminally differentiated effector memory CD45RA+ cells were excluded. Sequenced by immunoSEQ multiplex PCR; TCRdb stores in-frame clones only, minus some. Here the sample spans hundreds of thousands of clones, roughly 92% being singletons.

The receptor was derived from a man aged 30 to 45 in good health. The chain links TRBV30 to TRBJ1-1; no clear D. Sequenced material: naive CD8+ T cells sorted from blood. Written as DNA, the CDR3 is TGTGCCTGGACCGGAGGGAGGGTAACTGAAGCTTTCTTT. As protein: CAWTGGRVTEAFF.